These 32 T cell receptor beta chains came from one sample sequenced in a study of T cells after yellow fever vaccination. TCRdb independently ran MiXCR on the 5' RACE reads; one entry per CDR3 protein. The sample holds some 320,000 distinct CDR3 sequences; over 8.5% are singletons and the top ten take over 3%. Sample: CD4+ T cells sorted from PBMCs, taken 45 days after the yellow fever booster vaccination. The receptor set was obtained from a man younger than 30 who received the YFV17D yellow fever vaccine.

The chain combines TRBV2 with TRBJ2-5; the D call may be TRBD1 or TRBD2 (5 bases each). Germline V gene lookup returns CDR1 SNHLY and CDR2 FYNNEI. The CDR3 spans 14 residues. Trimming cost V 6 bases and J 1 base, with 12 bases left between them. The CDR3 coding sequence is TGTGCCAGCAGATCCGGGACGGGCCAAGAGACCCAGTACTTC. Its protein product is CASRSGTGQETQYF.

This clonotype has only a few counts. This chain joins TRBV6-5 and TRBJ1-5; 7 nucleotides line up with TRBD1. Germline V CDR1 and CDR2: MNHEY, SVGAGI. With V trimmed by 0 bases and J by 5 bases, 4 bases remained unmatched. CDR3 length: 15 residues. CDR3 amino acids: CASSYSGTADQPQHF. CDR3 in DNA: TGTGCCAGCAGTTACTCCGGGACAGCCGATCAGCCCCAGCATTTT.

In its sample, this clonotype ranks as medium-sized. V is TRBV5-5 and J is TRBJ2-5; 11 bases fit TRBD2. V trimming: 1 base; J trimming: 5 bases; junction bases outside the gene matches: 4. The CDR3 is made up of 15 amino acids. Germline CDR1 reads SGHKS; CDR2 reads YYEKEE (reference sequence). The CDR3 is CASSLFSGGAETQYF. In DNA, the CDR3 is TGTGCCAGCAGCTTGTTTAGCGGGGGGGCCGAGACCCAGTACTTC.

This clonotype occurred a few times. This chain links TRBV4-3 with TRBJ2-7; possibly TRBD1 or TRBD2 for D (5 bases each). CDR3 length: 15 amino acids. V dropped 0 bases and J dropped 6 bases, with 15 bases sitting between them. CDR1 is LGHNA and CDR2 is YSLEER in the germline V gene. The CDR3 coding sequence is TGCGCCAGCAGCCAAGACCACAGGCTGGGAGCCGAGCAGTACTTC. Translation gives CASSQDHRLGAEQYF.

The table lists this clonotype with a few counts. The V and J genes are TRBV6-2 or TRBV6-3 and TRBJ2-3; D is possibly TRBD1 (7 bases). The V end lost 2 bases, the J end lost 0 bases, and 12 bases lay between the germline ends. Germline assignment: CDR1 MNHEY and CDR2 SVGEGT. This CDR3 contains 16 residues. CDR3: CASSYQTGTSTDTQYF. CDR3 coding DNA: TGTGCCAGCAGTTACCAGACAGGGACTAGCACAGATACGCAGTATTTT.

This clonotype was seen a handful of times. V is TRBV6-5 and J is TRBJ1-2, with D perhaps TRBD1 (6 bases). The CDR3 sequence is 13 residues long. Germline-derived CDR1 and CDR2 are MNHEY and SVGAGI. V was cut by 8 bases and J by 4 bases, with 14 bases left in between. This chain's CDR3 is CASGSRGGYGYTF. The CDR3 DNA reads TGTGCCAGCGGATCCAGGGGAGGCTATGGCTACACCTTC.

The chain has TRBV24-1 and TRBJ1-4; D unresolved. From germline, CDR1 is KGHDR and CDR2 SFDVKD. The CDR3 consists of 10 residues. Between the trimmed V and J ends, which lost 7 bases and 5 bases, there was a span of 1 base. The CDR3: CATRNEKLFF. DNA for the CDR3: TGTGCCACCAGGAATGAAAAACTGTTTTTT.

The gene calls are TRBV5-1 and TRBJ2-5; 8 nucleotides align to TRBD1. Germline lookup yields CDR1 SGHRS and CDR2 YFSETQ. The CDR3 has 17 residues. The V and J ends lost 4 bases and 0 bases, in that order; junction bases with no gene match: 11. Written as DNA, the CDR3 is TGCGCCAGCAGCCGAGGACAGGGTGGATCGTACCAAGAGACCCAGTACTTC. Translating gives CASSRGQGGSYQETQYF. The whole variable domain, filled in from reference TRBV5-1 and TRBJ2-5, reads KAGVTQTPRYLIKTRGQQVTLSCSPISGHRSVSWYQQTPGQGLQFLFEYFSETQRNKGNFPGRFSGRQFSNSRSEMNVSTLELGDSALYLCASSRGQGGSYQETQYFGPGTRLLVL.

This clonotype was seen a few times. The chain uses TRBV7-2 and TRBJ1-3; 7 bases are shared with TRBD1. V trimming: 3 bases; J trimming: 2 bases; junction bases outside the gene matches: 7. This CDR3 comprises 16 residues. The germline CDR1 and CDR2 sequences are SGHTA and FQGNSA. In nucleotides, the CDR3 is TGTGCCAGCAGCTTTATCGCCACAGGGGCTGGAAACACCATATATTTT. This sequence encodes CASSFIATGAGNTIYF. Full variable domain (missing parts from reference TRBV7-2 and TRBJ1-3): GAGVSQSPSNKVTEKGKDVELRCDPISGHTALYWYRQSLGQGLEFLIYFQGNSAPDKSGLPSDRFSAERTGGSVSTLTIQRTQQEDSAVYLCASSFIATGAGNTIYFGEGSWLTVV.

This clonotype has more than one count but fewer than ten. V is TRBV27 and J is TRBJ2-5; D uncertain. Germline V CDR1 and CDR2: MNHEY, SMNVEV (reference sequence). CDR3 size: 13 residues. The ends were cut back, 3 bases at V and 5 bases at J, with 10 bases in the middle. The DNA of the CDR3 is TGTGCCAGCAGTTTTAGGGCTGCGGAGACCCAGTACTTC. Protein: CASSFRAAETQYF.

The J gene is TRBJ1-5, the V gene TRBV19; a possible D gene is TRBD1 (5 bases). V lost 6 bases and J 2 bases, leaving 8 bases between the germline ends. CDR3 size: 13 residues. Germline CDR1 is LNHDA and CDR2 is SQIVND (reference sequence). CDR3 DNA: TGTGCCAGTAGAGGGGTCGGCAATCAGCCCCAGCATTTT. Residues: CASRGVGNQPQHF.

The rearrangement links TRBV5-1 to TRBJ1-3; D remains ambiguous. The CDR3 is made up of 13 amino acids. Looked up from germline, CDR1 is SGHRS and CDR2 is YFSETQ. The ends were cut back, 8 bases at V and 6 bases at J, with 15 bases in the middle. The CDR3 DNA reads TGCGCCAGTCGGGAGGAGGGTGCAAACACCATATATTTT. This encodes CASREEGANTIYF.

This clonotype was seen many times. V usage is TRBV11-2 and J usage is TRBJ1-1; D not resolved. Trimming removed 2 bases at V and 2 bases at J, with 6 bases between. From germline, CDR1 is SGHAT and CDR2 FQNNGV. CDR3 length equals 13 residues. CDR3 in amino acids: CASSLTRNTEAFF. The DNA for the CDR3 is TGTGCCAGCAGCTTAACGAGAAACACTGAAGCTTTCTTT.

Turning to this clonotype: An end of the junction differs from the germline gene, which may be a read error. V and J are TRBV6-4 and TRBJ1-5, with a tentative D call TRBD1 (5 bases). The length of the CDR3 is 13 residues. Germline loops: CDR1 MRHNA, CDR2 SNTAGT. CDR3 bases: TGTGCCAGCAGCCTTGACAGCACTCAGCCCCAGCATTTT. It is translated as CASSLDSTQPQHF.

At least ten counts were recorded for this clonotype. This chain connects TRBV18 to TRBJ2-7; 9 bases agree with TRBD1. This CDR3 region has 15 residues. Germline V gene data show CDR1 as KGHSH and CDR2 as LQKENI. The junction had 9 bases not matched to a gene; V was cut back by 6 bases and J by 3 bases. The DNA of the CDR3 is TGTGCCAGCTCCCCGTCGGGACAGGGTCTCTACGAGCAGTACTTC. Its translation: CASSPSGQGLYEQYF.

This clonotype has only a few counts. J is TRBJ1-1 and V is TRBV12-3 or TRBV12-4; 8 positions agree with TRBD1. The CDR3 runs 14 residues. J gave up 5 bases and V 6 bases, and 8 bases lay outside the gene matches. CDR3 sequence reads: CASRSTGDGTEAFF. Written as DNA, the CDR3 is TGTGCCAGCAGGTCGACAGGGGACGGGACTGAAGCTTTCTTT.

V usage is TRBV5-1 and J usage is TRBJ2-5, with 10 bases matching TRBD2. The length of the CDR3 is 17 residues. After removal of 4 bases from V and 1 base from J, the junction contained 10 bases not matched to a gene. Germline V lookup: CDR1 SGHRS, CDR2 YFSETQ. The CDR3 DNA reads TGCGCCAGCAGCCCACAGGGGGTAGCGGGGGGCCAAGAGACCCAGTACTTC. Protein product: CASSPQGVAGGQETQYF.

The J gene is TRBJ2-7, the V gene TRBV7-2; D is unresolved. This CDR3 has 13 amino acids. Trimming pared 5 bases from V and 0 bases from J, leaving 8 bases between. Germline-derived CDR1 and CDR2 are SGHTA and FQGNSA. The CDR3 reads CASSPFSSYEQYF. CDR3 nucleotide sequence: TGTGCCAGCAGCCCCTTCAGCTCCTACGAGCAGTACTTC.

In its sample, this clonotype was seen a few times. V and J are TRBV20-1 and TRBJ1-2, with 7 bases lining up with TRBD1. In germline, CDR1 is DFQATT, CDR2 SNEGSKA (reference sequence). The CDR3 consists of 14 residues. V dropped 5 bases and J dropped 0; count of bases not matched to a gene: 6. This CDR3 is CSAQGGGTNYGYTF. The CDR3 region has the DNA TGCAGTGCTCAGGGGGGGGGGACTAACTATGGCTACACCTTC.

This clonotype was counted a few times. The chain recombines TRBV12-3 or TRBV12-4 with TRBJ2-5, with no clear D. The CDR3 extends over 14 amino acids. V lost 1 base to trimming and J lost 7 bases, with 13 bases between them. The CDR3 region has the DNA TGTGCCAGCAGTTTAGGCCCGGATCGGCGGACCCAGTACTTC. Translated: CASSLGPDRRTQYF.

The sample holds a few counts of this clonotype. The chain recombines TRBV12-3 or TRBV12-4 with TRBJ1-6; D unclear. Trimming shortened V by 6 bases and J by 9 bases, and 15 bases separated the two germline ends. The CDR3 consists of 14 residues. DNA of the CDR3: TGTGCCAGCAGCTATGACCCATTGGGTTCACCCCTCCACTTT. Translation: CASSYDPLGSPLHF.

The chain employs TRBV5-4 and TRBJ2-3, with D uncertain. CDR1 is SGHNT, CDR2 YYREEE, per germline (reference sequence). Trimming took off 4 bases at V and 1 base at J, with 16 bases between the two ends. This CDR3 has 16 residues. CDR3 loop: CASSPPTGRRTDTQYF. CDR3 sequence (DNA): TGTGCCAGCAGCCCCCCCACGGGCCGTCGCACAGATACGCAGTATTTT.

This clonotype was seen more than once but under ten times. This chain connects TRBV6-2 or TRBV6-3 to TRBJ2-3; TRBD2 is a possible D gene (5 bases). The V gene's germline CDR1 is MNHEY and CDR2 SVGEGT. The CDR3 runs to 15 residues. V lost 0 bases, J lost 6 bases, and 13 bases lay in between. The CDR3 loop is CASSYSGGARDTQYF. For the CDR3, the DNA is TGTGCCAGCAGTTACTCTGGAGGAGCTAGGGATACGCAGTATTTT.

This clonotype was detected ten times or more. V is TRBV4-1 and J is TRBJ1-1, with unresolved D. Germline assignment: CDR1 MGHRA and CDR2 YSYEKL. The CDR3 extends over 13 amino acids. Trimming stripped 4 bases from V and 11 bases from J, with 17 bases between. The CDR3 protein is CASSLLYLELAFF. CDR3 bases: TGCGCCAGCAGCCTCTTATACCTGGAGTTGGCTTTCTTT.

The chain recombines TRBV14 with TRBJ1-2, with no clear D. Germline-derived CDR1 and CDR2 are SGHDN and FVKESK. The CDR3 covers 14 residues. V was shortened by 4 bases and J by 1 base, with 10 bases between the two germline ends. The CDR3 sequence is CASSPRLGNYGYTF. Here the CDR3 DNA reads TGTGCCAGCAGCCCCCGGTTGGGTAACTATGGCTACACCTTC.

This clonotype was detected ten times or more. The chain has TRBV12-3 or TRBV12-4 and TRBJ1-1; D possibly corresponds to TRBD1 (5 bases). Trimming pared 5 bases from V and 1 base from J, leaving 8 bases between. CDR3 length equals 13 residues. The CDR3 sequence: CASSNRWNTEAFF. CDR3 DNA sequence: TGTGCCAGCAGTAACAGGTGGAACACTGAAGCTTTCTTT.

This clonotype was counted many times. The genes are TRBV6-6 and TRBJ1-1; tentative D call: TRBD1 (5 bases). The V gene lost 0 bases and the J gene lost 6 bases, with 8 bases spanning the gap. This CDR3 region has 13 residues. The V gene's germline CDR1 is MNHNY and CDR2 SVGAGI (reference sequence). Written as DNA, the CDR3 is TGTGCCAGCAGTTACTCAGGAGGGGCTGAAGCTTTCTTT. This encodes CASSYSGGAEAFF.

This clonotype has a handful of counts. The CDR3 reads CSVAERGRTDTQYF. The CDR3 DNA reads as TGCAGCGTAGCCGAGAGGGGGCGCACAGATACGCAGTATTTT. The genes are TRBV29-1 and TRBJ2-3; 7 nucleotides line up with TRBD1. The CDR3 contains 14 residues. Trimming removed 6 bases from V and 1 base from J; junction bases left unmatched: 7. Germline V gene data show CDR1 as SQVTM and CDR2 as ANQGSEA.

The chain combines TRBV15 with TRBJ2-2; no reliable D call. Germline V gene lookup returns CDR1 LNHNV and CDR2 YYDKDF (reference sequence). Trimming removed 2 bases at V and 4 bases at J, with 2 bases between. The CDR3 is made up of 12 amino acids. The CDR3 DNA sequence: TGTGCCACCAGCAGATTCACCGGGGAGCTGTTTTTT. The encoded protein is CATSRFTGELFF.

The V gene is TRBV18, the J gene TRBJ2-3; D is ambiguous. The CDR3 covers 15 residues. V was cut by 6 bases and J by 6 bases, with 19 bases left in between. The germline V gene encodes CDR1 KGHSH and CDR2 LQKENI. This CDR3 is CASSPDLVGSDTQYF. The CDR3 nucleotides are TGTGCCAGCTCCCCCGATCTAGTGGGGTCCGATACGCAGTATTTT.

V gene TRBV10-3 combines with J gene TRBJ2-5, with 7 positions matching TRBD1. V shed 2 bases and J 3 bases; nucleotides not matched to a gene: 6. Germline CDR1 reads ENHRY; CDR2 reads SYGVKD. The CDR3 totals 15 residues. CDR3 in DNA: TGTGCCATCAGTGAGCCACCGGGACAGAAAGAGACCCAGTACTTC. It is translated as CAISEPPGQKETQYF.

The gene calls are TRBV7-9 and TRBJ1-2; no definite D call. Germline CDR1 reads SEHNR; CDR2 reads FQNEAQ (reference sequence). The CDR3 is made up of 12 amino acids. Trimming removed 10 bases at V and 8 bases at J, with 17 bases between. CDR3 coding DNA: TGTGCCACCATGGTTAGGGCTGGCGGCTACACCTTC. Protein: CATMVRAGGYTF.